One and the same sample provided the 2 T cell receptor beta chains below, sequenced in a study of blood T cell repertoires in COVID-19. The repertoire was sequenced with immunoSEQ multiplex PCR; TCRdb's copy has only in-frame clones and lacks some. The sample holds 61,000 or so clones; approximately 91% are singletons and the top ten take over 20%. The sample taken for sequencing was peripheral blood. These receptors were obtained from a woman aged 50 to 65 with active or convalescent COVID-19.

The CDR3 loop is CASGRPGDGSSYEQYF. The CDR3 DNA reads TGTGCCAGCGGGAGGCCCGGGGACGGCTCCTCCTACGAGCAGTACTTC. This chain uses TRBV2 with TRBJ2-7, with D perhaps TRBD2 (6 bases). This CDR3 spans 16 amino acids. Germline values: CDR1 SNHLY, CDR2 FYNNEI. V dropped 8 bases and J dropped 0 bases, with 20 bases sitting between them.

A single count supports this clone. The V call is TRBV7-3, the J call TRBJ2-7; TRBD1 matches at 9 bases. The CDR3 runs to 14 residues. Trimming cost V 5 bases and J 5 bases; bases outside gene matches: 7. Germline loops: CDR1 SGHTA, CDR2 FQGTGA. CDR3 in DNA: TGTGCCAGCAGCGCTACAGGGGGCTGGGACGAGCAGTACTTC. It yields the protein CASSATGGWDEQYF.